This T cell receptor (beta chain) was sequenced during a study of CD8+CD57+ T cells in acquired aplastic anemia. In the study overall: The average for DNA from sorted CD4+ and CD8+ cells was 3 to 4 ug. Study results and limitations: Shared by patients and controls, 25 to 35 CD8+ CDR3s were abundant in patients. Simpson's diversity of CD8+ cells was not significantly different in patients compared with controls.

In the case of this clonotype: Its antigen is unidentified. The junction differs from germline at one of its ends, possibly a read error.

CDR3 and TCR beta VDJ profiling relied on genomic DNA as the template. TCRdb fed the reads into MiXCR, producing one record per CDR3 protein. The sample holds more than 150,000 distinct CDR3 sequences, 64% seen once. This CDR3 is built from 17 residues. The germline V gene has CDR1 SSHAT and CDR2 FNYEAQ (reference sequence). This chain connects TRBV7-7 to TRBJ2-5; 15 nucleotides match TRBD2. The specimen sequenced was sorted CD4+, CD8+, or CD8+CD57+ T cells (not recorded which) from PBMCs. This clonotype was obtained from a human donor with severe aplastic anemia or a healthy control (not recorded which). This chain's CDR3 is CASSPQRGTSGGETQYF. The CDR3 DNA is TGTGCTAGCAGCCCCCAACGGGGGACTAGCGGGGGGGAGACCCAGTACTTC.